These 24 T cell receptor beta chains came from one sample sequenced in a study of T cells in Graves' hyperthyroidism and ophthalmopathy. The TCR beta CDR3 regions underwent amplification using RNA transcripts as the source. An initial round of RT-PCR targeting the TCR CDR3 relied on the HTBI primer set. TCRdb called the multiplex PCR reads again in MiXCR, with one record for every CDR3 protein. The sample shows 250,000 to 400,000 distinct CDR3 sequences, 12% to 15% of them seen only once. The sample comprised blood. These receptors were collected from a woman between 40 and 55 years old with Graves' ophthalmopathy.

In this sample, this clonotype turned up many times. This sequence joins TRBV6-6 and TRBJ1-2; a possible D gene is TRBD1 (5 bases). Germline CDR1 is MNHNY and CDR2 is SVGAGI (reference sequence). The CDR3 is 16 amino acids. V gave up 2 bases and J gave up 4 bases, with 17 bases separating them. CDR3 loop: CASSYDHPGDGYGYTF. In DNA, the CDR3 is TGTGCCAGCAGTTACGACCACCCGGGGGACGGCTATGGCTACACCTTC.

The CDR3: CAISETGQGNQPQHF. CDR3 coding DNA: TGTGCCATCAGTGAAACGGGACAGGGTAATCAGCCCCAGCATTTT. The rearrangement uses TRBV10-3 and TRBJ1-5, with TRBD1 matching over 9 bases. Germline CDR1 ENHRY, CDR2 SYGVKD. The CDR3 has 15 amino acids. Trimming at V came to 3 bases and at J to 4 bases, leaving 4 bases not matched to a gene.

This clonotype was picked up many times. This rearrangement joins TRBV7-9 to TRBJ2-3, with a tentative D call TRBD2 (6 bases). Trimming shortened V by 2 bases and J by 4 bases, and 10 bases separated the two germline ends. The CDR3 is 14 residues long. Germline V gene sequence: CDR1 SEHNR, CDR2 FQNEAQ (reference sequence). The CDR3 is CASSLTGEADTQYF. CDR3 coding DNA: TGTGCCAGCAGCTTAACGGGGGAAGCAGATACGCAGTATTTT.

This clonotype was seen more than once but under ten times. This chain links TRBV4-1 with TRBJ1-2; D is unresolved. The CDR3 is 15 amino acids. Germline CDR1 MGHRA, CDR2 YSYEKL. V was clipped by 0 bases and J by 4 bases, with 12 bases between them. The CDR3 DNA reads TGCGCCAGCAGCCAAGAAGAGAAAGTACCCTATGGCTACACCTTC. Amino acids: CASSQEEKVPYGYTF.

In its sample, this clonotype was seen many times. The genes are TRBV5-5 and TRBJ2-1; D gene unclear. Germline V gene sequence: CDR1 SGHKS, CDR2 YYEKEE (reference sequence). The V and J ends lost 2 bases and 10 bases respectively, with 16 bases between them. CDR3 length: 14 amino acids. CDR3 sequence: CASSFRSSLFEQFF. For the CDR3, the DNA is TGTGCCAGCAGCTTCAGGAGCAGCTTGTTCGAGCAGTTCTTC.

This clonotype has ten or more counts. CDR3 sequence: CASTLGGGVSYEQFF. CDR3 nucleotides: TGTGCCAGTACATTAGGGGGTGGGGTTTCGTATGAGCAGTTCTTC. The rearrangement uses TRBV19 and TRBJ2-1; a weak D match, TRBD1 (6 bases). The V end was cut by 7 bases, the J end by 8 bases, with 21 bases between. CDR1 and CDR2 (germline): LNHDA, SQIVND (reference sequence). The CDR3 spans 15 residues.

The gene calls are TRBV6-4 and TRBJ2-1; 7 positions match TRBD2. This CDR3 has 19 residues. The germline V gene has CDR1 MRHNA and CDR2 SNTAGT. After removal of 0 bases from V and 0 bases from J, the junction contained 11 bases not matched to a gene. CDR3 sequence (DNA): TGTGCCAGCAGTGACTCGGGTTTACGGGGACTAAGCTCCTACAATGAGCAGTTCTTC. Residues: CASSDSGLRGLSSYNEQFF.

The chain links TRBV24-1 to TRBJ2-1; the match to TRBD2 covers 8 bases. Unmatched junction bases numbered 10, after V lost 4 bases and J lost 3 bases. Germline-derived CDR1 and CDR2 are KGHDR and SFDVKD. The CDR3 is 17 residues long. The CDR3 coding sequence is TGTGCCACCAGTGAGGCGACCGGGACTAGGCGCTACAATGAGCAGTTCTTC. Protein sequence: CATSEATGTRRYNEQFF.

The V gene is TRBV7-9, the J gene TRBJ2-6, with a possible D match to TRBD2 (5 bases). V lost 8 bases to trimming and J lost 0 bases, with 17 bases between them. The CDR3 is made up of 17 amino acids. CDR1 and CDR2 from the germline V gene are SEHNR and FQNEAQ (reference sequence). The CDR3 protein is CASADWEVSSGANVLTF. Written as DNA, the CDR3 is TGTGCCAGCGCGGACTGGGAAGTTTCCTCTGGGGCCAACGTCCTGACTTTC.

This clonotype was observed at least ten times. The chain has TRBV24-1 and TRBJ2-3; TRBD2 agrees at 13 bases. The CDR3 spans 16 residues. Germline lookup yields CDR1 KGHDR and CDR2 SFDVKD. Trimming cost V 6 bases and J 5 bases; bases outside gene matches: 7. The CDR3 is CATSPGTSGIGDTQYF. In DNA form, the CDR3 reads TGTGCCACCAGTCCAGGGACTAGCGGGATTGGAGATACGCAGTATTTT.

About this clonotype: This may stem from a read error, because a much larger clone lies one nucleotide away. The chain recombines TRBV2 with TRBJ2-1, with 12 nucleotides matching TRBD2. This CDR3 has 16 residues. The trim removed 6 bases at V and 10 bases at J, leaving 13 bases unmatched. Germline V lookup: CDR1 SNHLY, CDR2 FYNNEI. This CDR3 reads CASSGILAGGGWEQFF. CDR3 DNA: TGTGCCAGCAGCGGTATACTAGCGGGGGGCGGCTGGGAGCAGTTCTTC.

Details on this clonotype: A much larger clonotype is one base distant, so this may be a read error. The rearrangement joins TRBV20-1 to TRBJ2-7, with 7 bases lining up with TRBD2. This CDR3 spans 11 amino acids. Germline values: CDR1 DFQATT, CDR2 SNEGSKA (reference sequence). The CDR3 here is CNANGGWEQYF. For the CDR3, the DNA is TGCAATGCTAACGGGGGGTGGGAGCAGTACTTC.

In this sample, this clonotype turned up a few times. The genes are TRBV5-1 and TRBJ1-4; 7 bases map to TRBD1. Trimming took 4 bases from V and 3 from J; bases not matched to a gene: 3. CDR1 is SGHRS, CDR2 YFSETQ, per germline. The CDR3 loop spans 14 amino acids. Here the CDR3 DNA reads TGCGCCAGCAGCCTCGGACAGGCTAATGAAAAACTGTTTTTT. Amino acid sequence: CASSLGQANEKLFF.

There are many counts of this clonotype. The V gene is TRBV7-8, the J gene TRBJ1-2; D call uncertain. Germline V lookup: CDR1 SGHVS, CDR2 FQNEAQ. V lost 1 base, J lost 4 bases, and 7 bases lay in between. This CDR3 has 13 amino acids. CDR3 nucleotides: TGTGCCAGCAGCTTAGGGCCGACCTATGGCTACACCTTC. Residues: CASSLGPTYGYTF.

The rearrangement joins TRBV12-5 to TRBJ1-2, with 8 bases aligning to TRBD1. The CDR3 consists of 14 residues. Germline loops: CDR1 LGHNT, CDR2 FRNRAP. V lost 3 bases and J lost 3; bases outside the gene matches: 3. As DNA, the CDR3 is TGTGCTAGTGGTTTCTACAGGGGGGACTATGGCTACACCTTC. Amino acid sequence: CASGFYRGDYGYTF.

This clonotype showed up many times. The chain has TRBV10-2 and TRBJ1-2; TRBD1 aligns across 8 bases. The V gene's germline CDR1 is WSHSY and CDR2 SAAADI. The J segment lost 2 bases and the V segment lost 8 bases, leaving 4 bases of the junction unmatched. This CDR3 has 13 residues. The CDR3, as DNA: TGCGCCAGCGCGCCAGGGGGCAACTATGGCTACACCTTC. It specifies CASAPGGNYGYTF.

This clonotype was seen many times. The chain joins TRBV7-8 to TRBJ1-2, with 9 bases fitting TRBD1. CDR1 is SGHVS, CDR2 FQNEAQ, per germline. The CDR3 is 14 amino acids. V shed 5 bases, J shed 8 bases, and the junction held 9 bases outside the gene matches. CDR3 in amino acids: CASSRQQGAGGYTF. The CDR3 region has the DNA TGTGCCAGCAGCCGTCAACAGGGGGCAGGGGGCTACACCTTC.

The sample holds many counts of this clonotype. This chain uses TRBV7-8 with TRBJ2-1, with 7 bases identical to TRBD1. Germline V lookup: CDR1 SGHVS, CDR2 FQNEAQ. The CDR3 extends over 13 amino acids. V lost 8 bases and J lost 6; bases outside the gene matches: 7. In nucleotides, the CDR3 is TGTGCCAGCCAAGAGGGACAGCCCAATGAGCAGTTCTTC. It translates to CASQEGQPNEQFF.

As regards this clonotype: This may come from a read error, since a much larger clone is one base off. The chain links TRBV12-3 or TRBV12-4 to TRBJ1-3; TRBD1 might be the D (5 bases). This CDR3 has 14 residues. Here the CDR3 DNA reads TGTGCCCGCAGTTTGGTGGGGGCTGGAAACACCATATATTTT. Residues: CARSLVGAGNTIYF.

The table lists this clonotype with a few counts. The V gene is TRBV7-8, the J gene TRBJ1-1; D is possibly TRBD1 (5 bases). The CDR3 extends over 17 amino acids. Germline V gene data show CDR1 as SGHVS and CDR2 as FQNEAQ. Trimming took off 5 bases at V and 0 bases at J, with 19 bases between the two ends. The CDR3 sequence: CASSPRRGFLVNTEAFF. The CDR3 DNA is TGTGCCAGCAGCCCCCGCCGGGGGTTCCTGGTGAACACTGAAGCTTTCTTT.

A few counts support this clonotype. V gene TRBV19 combines with J gene TRBJ2-6, with 7 positions matching TRBD1. Germline V gene data show CDR1 as LNHDA and CDR2 as SQIVND (reference sequence). This CDR3 is 16 amino acids long. V lost 6 bases, J lost 0 bases, and 5 bases stayed unmatched. CDR3 sequence reads: CASRKGAFSGANVLTF. The CDR3 DNA is TGTGCCAGTAGAAAGGGGGCCTTCTCTGGGGCCAACGTCCTGACTTTC.

This clonotype was recorded at least ten times. V and J are TRBV19 and TRBJ1-2; D gene unclear. V was shortened by 1 base and J by 7 bases, with 16 bases between the two germline ends. Germline CDR1 LNHDA, CDR2 SQIVND (reference sequence). The CDR3 consists of 15 residues. The CDR3 DNA sequence: TGTGCCAGTAGTATAGGGGTCGCTGGGCTTGGTGGCTACACCTTC. Its protein is CASSIGVAGLGGYTF.

This chain connects TRBV7-9 to TRBJ1-4; TRBD1 might be the D (5 bases). The V end lost 4 bases, the J end lost 8 bases, and 17 bases lay between the germline ends. There are 15 residues in the CDR3. CDR1 is SEHNR and CDR2 is FQNEAQ in the germline V gene (reference sequence). The CDR3 protein is CASSSDGGRGEKLFF. DNA of the CDR3: TGTGCCAGCAGCTCCGATGGGGGAAGGGGAGAAAAACTGTTTTTT.

Details on this clonotype: A read error may explain this, as a much larger clone is one base away. The rearrangement uses TRBV11-3 and TRBJ2-2, with D perhaps matching TRBD1 (5 bases). Germline V gene data show CDR1 as SGHNT and CDR2 as YENEEA. This CDR3 is built from 14 residues. Trimming shortened V by 5 bases and J by 3 bases, and 10 bases separated the two germline ends. The CDR3 region is CASSPDSYTGELFF. The DNA for the CDR3 is TGTGCCAGCAGCCCCGACAGCTACACCGGGGAGCTGTTTTTT.